The clone carrying this T cell receptor beta chain was seen a handful of times. Its antigen is still unknown. The sample is drawn from a study of T cell responses to AZD1222 COVID-19 vaccine. Study-wide points: As reported, nearly half of all spike-specific TCRs target variant regions that are unmutated.

The data were produced by immunoSEQ multiplex PCR, yet TCRdb's version contains in-frame clones alone and is incomplete. The table records around 130,000 clones, about 90% of them present only once. Germline V CDR1 and CDR2: SGDLS, YYNGEE. V gave up 0 bases and J gave up 4 bases, with 10 bases separating them. The CDR3 extends over 14 amino acids. The sequencing used peripheral blood, collected on day 0 of AZD1222 vaccination. This sequence was found in an adult in good health. This sequence joins TRBV9 and TRBJ1-2, with D possibly matching TRBD1 (5 bases). CDR3 in amino acids: CASSVGWGIYGYTF. Here the CDR3 DNA reads TGTGCCAGCAGCGTAGGGTGGGGCATCTATGGCTACACCTTC.